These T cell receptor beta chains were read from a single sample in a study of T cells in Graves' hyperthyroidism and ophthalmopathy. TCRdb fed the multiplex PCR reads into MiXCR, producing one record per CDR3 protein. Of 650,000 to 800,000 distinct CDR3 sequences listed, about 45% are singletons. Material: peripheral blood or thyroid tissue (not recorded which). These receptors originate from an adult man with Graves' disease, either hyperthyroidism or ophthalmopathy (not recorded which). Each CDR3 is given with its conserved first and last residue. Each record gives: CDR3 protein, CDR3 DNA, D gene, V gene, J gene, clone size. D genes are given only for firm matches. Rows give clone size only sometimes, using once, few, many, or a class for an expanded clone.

cdr3_aa: CATSRDLGGRANEQYF
cdr3_nt: TGTGCCACCAGCAGAGATCTTGGCGGGAGGGCCAACGAGCAGTACTTC
d_call: TRBD2
v_call: TRBV15
j_call: TRBJ2-7
clone_size: NA

cdr3_aa: CASSYLNNNSPPHF
cdr3_nt: TGTGCCAGCAGTTACTTAAACAATAATTCACCCCCCCACTTT
d_call: NA
v_call: TRBV6-5
j_call: TRBJ1-6
clone_size: once

cdr3_aa: CSASDRVGAWTEAFF
cdr3_nt: TGCAGTGCTAGTGATCGGGTCGGAGCCTGGACTGAAGCTTTCTTT
d_call: NA
v_call: TRBV20-1
j_call: TRBJ1-1
clone_size: NA

cdr3_aa: CASQGAGQPQHF
cdr3_nt: TGTGCCAGTCAGGGGGCTGGTCAGCCCCAGCATTTT
d_call: TRBD1
v_call: TRBV28
j_call: TRBJ1-5
clone_size: NA

cdr3_aa: CASSESVGNEKLFF
cdr3_nt: TGTGCCAGCAGTGAGTCGGTGGGGAATGAAAAACTGTTTTTT
d_call: NA
v_call: TRBV2
j_call: TRBJ1-4
clone_size: many

cdr3_aa: CASSLGSGSRNSPLHF
cdr3_nt: TGCGCCAGCAGCTTGGGATCGGGTTCAAGAAATTCACCCCTCCACTTT
d_call: NA
v_call: TRBV5-1
j_call: TRBJ1-6
clone_size: NA

cdr3_aa: CASSQGWDPTYEQYF
cdr3_nt: TGTGCCAGCAGCCAAGGTTGGGATCCCACCTACGAGCAGTACTTC
d_call: NA
v_call: TRBV14
j_call: TRBJ2-7
clone_size: NA

cdr3_aa: CASSTKGPTAFYEQYF
cdr3_nt: TGTGCCAGCAGCACAAAGGGACCGACCGCCTTCTACGAGCAGTACTTC
d_call: NA
v_call: TRBV7-2
j_call: TRBJ2-7
clone_size: NA

cdr3_aa: CASSVRPGRTFF
cdr3_nt: TGTGCCAGCAGTGTTCGTCCCGGTAGAACTTTCTTT
d_call: NA
v_call: TRBV2
j_call: TRBJ1-1
clone_size: few

cdr3_aa: CSVEAWDRAPLYGYTF
cdr3_nt: TGCAGCGTTGAAGCTTGGGACAGGGCTCCCCTATATGGCTACACCTTC
d_call: TRBD1
v_call: TRBV29-1
j_call: TRBJ1-2
clone_size: NA

cdr3_aa: CASSLRGGLGEKLFF
cdr3_nt: TGTGCCAGCAGCCTAAGAGGTGGATTGGGTGAAAAACTGTTTTTT
d_call: NA
v_call: TRBV4-2
j_call: TRBJ1-4
clone_size: NA

cdr3_aa: CASRGTGGLGNEKLFF
cdr3_nt: TGCGCCAGCAGAGGGACAGGGGGACTCGGTAATGAAAAACTGTTTTTT
d_call: TRBD1
v_call: TRBV4-1
j_call: TRBJ1-4
clone_size: NA

cdr3_aa: CSPRPNTEAFF
cdr3_nt: TGCAGTCCCCGACCGAACACTGAAGCTTTCTTT
d_call: NA
v_call: TRBV29-1
j_call: TRBJ1-1
clone_size: NA

cdr3_aa: CASMGGEYSNQPQHF
cdr3_nt: TGTGCCAGCATGGGGGGGGAATATAGCAATCAGCCCCAGCATTTT
d_call: NA
v_call: TRBV10-3
j_call: TRBJ1-5
clone_size: once